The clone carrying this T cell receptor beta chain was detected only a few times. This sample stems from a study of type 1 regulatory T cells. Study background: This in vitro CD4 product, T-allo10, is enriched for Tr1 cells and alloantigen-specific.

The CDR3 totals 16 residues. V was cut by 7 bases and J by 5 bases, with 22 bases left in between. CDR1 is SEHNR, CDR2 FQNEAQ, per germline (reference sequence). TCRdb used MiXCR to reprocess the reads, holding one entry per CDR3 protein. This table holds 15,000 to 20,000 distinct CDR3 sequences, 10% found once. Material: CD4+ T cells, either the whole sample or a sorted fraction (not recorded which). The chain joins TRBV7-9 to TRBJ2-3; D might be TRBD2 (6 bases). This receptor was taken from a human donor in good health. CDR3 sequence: CASILNPFGSGDTQYF. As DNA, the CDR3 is TGTGCCAGCATCCTCAACCCCTTCGGGAGTGGAGATACGCAGTATTTT. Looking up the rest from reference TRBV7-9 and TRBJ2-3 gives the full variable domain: DTGVSQNPRHKITKRGQNVTFRCDPISEHNRLYWYRQTLGQGPEFLTYFQNEAQLEKSRLLSDRFSAERPKGSFSTLEIQRTEQGDSAMYLCASILNPFGSGDTQYFGPGTRLTVL.